This TCR beta chain appears in the sequencing data of a study of tumor-infiltrating lymphocytes in localized non-small cell lung cancer. The wider study: Resected tumor was paired with non-adjacent uninvolved lung from the same patient.

As concerns this clone: The target antigen is unknown.

The ends were cut back, 1 base at V and 0 bases at J, with 15 bases in the middle. The CDR3 contains 17 residues. Per germline, CDR1 LGHNA and CDR2 YSLEER. Whole-study findings and limits: TCRbeta sequencing showed higher T cell infiltration in tumors than uninvolved lung. No link was found between tumor T-cell fraction and recurrence-free survival.

Data came from immunoSEQ multiplex PCR; TCRdb stores just in-frame clones and leaves some out. This table holds over 15,000 clones, approximately 70% found once. The chain couples TRBV4-3 to TRBJ1-1, with D unclear. The TCR was taken from a human donor with non-small cell lung cancer. The sequenced sample was lung tumor tissue. The CDR3: CASSQASGVGMNTEAFF. The CDR3 region has the DNA TGCGCCAGCAGCCAAGCATCAGGAGTGGGGATGAACACTGAAGCTTTCTTT.